The 8 T cell receptor beta chains below all came from one sample that was sequenced in a study of response to subunit inactivated influenza vaccine. Via MiXCR, TCRdb re-called the RT-PCR reads, giving one row per CDR3 protein. Of about 540,000 distinct CDR3 sequences in the sample, roughly 23% were seen once. The data were also submitted as part of a second study, on T cells expressing NK-cell markers. As that study records: UMI-tagged 5'RACE template switching yielded the TCR beta cDNA.

The sample consisted of CD4+ T cells sorted from PBMCs, taken 11 to 12 days after vaccination. These receptors all come from a middle-aged man who received an inactivated influenza vaccine.

The rearrangement links TRBV25-1 to TRBJ2-1, with 10 bases lining up with TRBD1. The CDR3 length is 16 residues. V was clipped by 5 bases and J by 6 bases; unmatched bases: 10. Germline V lookup: CDR1 MGHDK, CDR2 SYGVNS. In DNA, the CDR3 is TGTGCCAGCAGTCCCGCGTTGGGACAGGGGAGCAATGAGCAGTTCTTC. Translation gives CASSPALGQGSNEQFF.

This chain links TRBV6-2 or TRBV6-3 with TRBJ2-7, with D unclear. The V gene's germline CDR1 is MNHEY and CDR2 SVGEGT. The V gene lost 8 bases and the J gene lost 0 bases, with 11 bases spanning the gap. This CDR3 is built from 13 residues. CDR3 DNA sequence: TGTGCCAGCCAACAAGGAAGCTCCTACGAGCAGTACTTC. This encodes CASQQGSSYEQYF.

Of note for this clonotype: Without the conserved terminal phenylalanine or tryptophan, this CDR3 likely stems from a read error. The genes are TRBV20-1 and TRBJ2-7; D perhaps matches TRBD2 (7 bases). The CDR3 sequence is 16 residues long. V was trimmed by 3 bases and J by 2 bases, leaving 20 bases between them. Germline assignment: CDR1 DFQATT and CDR2 SNEGSKA (reference sequence). CDR3 region: CSARDPRAGHPYEQYI. The CDR3 DNA sequence: TGCAGTGCTAGGGACCCCAGAGCGGGACACCCCTACGAGCAGTACATC.

This clonotype occurred many times. The chain couples TRBV12-3 or TRBV12-4 to TRBJ2-2, with D tentatively TRBD1 (5 bases). V shed 5 bases and J shed 1 base, with 11 bases lying between them. This CDR3 region has 15 residues. The DNA for the CDR3 is TGTGCCAGCAGTGACCGAACAGGGAACACCGGGGAGCTGTTTTTT. Residues: CASSDRTGNTGELFF.

The chain employs TRBV5-6 and TRBJ2-2; D assignment may be TRBD1 or TRBD2 (6 bases each). Trimming stripped 4 bases from V and 6 bases from J, with 13 bases between. This CDR3 region has 14 residues. Germline V gives CDR1 SGHDT, CDR2 YYEEEE. The CDR3 DNA sequence: TGTGCCAGCAGCAACGGGGGCTACCCCGGGGAGCTGTTTTTT. Encoded protein: CASSNGGYPGELFF.

This clonotype was found many times. The chain combines TRBV11-2 with TRBJ2-1; D may be TRBD1 (5 bases). Per the germline V gene, CDR1 is SGHAT and CDR2 is FQNNGV. The CDR3 is 13 amino acids. Trimming took off 3 bases at V and 12 bases at J, with 15 bases between the two ends. CDR3 DNA: TGTGCCAGCAGCTTCAACCCCAGGGTTGGGCAGTTCTTC. Translated, it gives CASSFNPRVGQFF. Combining the CDR3 with reference TRBV11-2 and TRBJ2-1 gives the whole variable domain EAGVAQSPRYKIIEKRQSVAFWCNPISGHATLYWYQQILGQGPKLLIQFQNNGVVDDSQLPKDRFSAERLKGVDSTLKIQPAKLEDSAVYLCASSFNPRVGQFFGPGTRLTVL.

This clonotype was seen repeatedly, ten times or more. The V gene is TRBV4-3, the J gene TRBJ2-3; 7 bases are shared with TRBD2. CDR3 size: 16 residues. The germline V gene encodes CDR1 LGHNA and CDR2 YSLEER. After removal of 1 base from V and 6 bases from J, the junction contained 10 bases not matched to a gene. The CDR3 sequence is CASSQAGGRAIDTQYF. The DNA for the CDR3 is TGCGCCAGCAGCCAAGCCGGCGGGAGAGCGATTGATACGCAGTATTTT.

This chain uses TRBV4-3 with TRBJ2-1; D perhaps matches TRBD2 (5 bases). Germline CDR1 reads LGHNA; CDR2 reads YSLEER. The CDR3 length is 14 residues. Trimming pared 0 bases from V and 6 bases from J, leaving 9 bases between. The CDR3 DNA is TGCGCCAGCAGCCAAGATCACGAGGGCAATGAGCAGTTCTTC. This gives the protein CASSQDHEGNEQFF.